The 28 T cell receptor beta chains reported below all come from one sample, sequenced in a study of pediatric ulcerative colitis. Clones were sequenced by immunoSEQ multiplex PCR, and TCRdb holds only the in-frame ones, with some missing. Counted here are fewer than 13,000 clones, over 80% occurring once; the ten biggest clones make up approximately 6.8%. The sequenced sample consisted of blood. These receptor sequences come from a girl under 18 with moderate ulcerative colitis.

V is TRBV15 and J is TRBJ2-7; TRBD1 agrees at 8 bases. CDR1 is LNHNV and CDR2 is YYDKDF in the germline V gene (reference sequence). The trim removed 4 bases at V and 3 bases at J, leaving 2 bases unmatched. The CDR3 consists of 13 residues. In nucleotides, the CDR3 is TGTGCCACCAGCAAAGGACAGGGCTACGAGCAGTACTTC. Its protein product is CATSKGQGYEQYF.

The chain is built from TRBV11-2 and TRBJ2-1, with D unresolved. Deletions cut 2 bases from V and 4 bases from J, with 15 bases between. Germline values: CDR1 SGHAT, CDR2 FQNNGV. The CDR3 covers 16 residues. The DNA for the CDR3 is TGTGCCAGCAGCTTAATACGTGGGAAGAATTACAATGAGCAGTTCTTC. Translating it yields CASSLIRGKNYNEQFF.

The chain couples TRBV6-4 to TRBJ2-3; D is uncertain. With 6 bases removed from V and 5 bases from J, the gap between germline ends came to 12 bases. The length of the CDR3 is 13 residues. Germline V gives CDR1 MRHNA, CDR2 SNTAGT. CDR3 loop: CASSQARLDTQYF. The CDR3 DNA reads as TGTGCCAGCAGCCAAGCCCGACTAGATACGCAGTATTTT.

This clone was recorded once. The rearrangement uses TRBV29-1 and TRBJ2-5; 7 positions match TRBD2. The V segment lost 7 bases and the J segment 2 bases; nucleotides outside the gene matches: 16. Germline loops: CDR1 SQVTM, CDR2 ANQGSEA. The CDR3 has 16 residues. The CDR3 loop reads CSAHDGAGRRQETQYF. CDR3 in DNA: TGCAGCGCCCACGACGGAGCGGGACGTAGACAAGAGACCCAGTACTTC.

This chain joins TRBV27 and TRBJ1-6; tentatively, D is TRBD1 (5 bases). CDR3 size: 13 residues. The V end was cut by 8 bases, the J end by 7 bases, with 12 bases between. Germline V lookup: CDR1 MNHEY, CDR2 SMNVEV (reference sequence). CDR3 region: CASAFWGNSPLHF. CDR3 bases: TGTGCCAGCGCATTCTGGGGGAATTCACCCCTCCACTTT.

This rearrangement joins TRBV4-2 to TRBJ2-2; 9 nucleotides line up with TRBD2. The germline V gene encodes CDR1 LGHNA and CDR2 YNFKEQ. V gave up 1 base and J gave up 6 bases; unmatched junction bases: 6. The CDR3 totals 16 residues. The CDR3 here is CASSQVIAGASGELFF. CDR3 nucleotides: TGTGCCAGCAGCCAAGTGATAGCGGGAGCTTCCGGGGAGCTGTTTTTT.

This chain links TRBV6-4 with TRBJ2-3, with 9 bases lining up with TRBD2. This CDR3 region has 15 residues. Germline CDR1 and CDR2: MRHNA and SNTAGT. V gave up 5 bases and J gave up 4 bases; unmatched junction bases: 7. In DNA, the CDR3 is TGTGCCAGCAGTCTCATAGCGGGAGAGGCAGATACGCAGTATTTT. Amino acids: CASSLIAGEADTQYF.

The chain joins TRBV29-1 to TRBJ2-1, with 7 positions matching TRBD1. Trimming took 8 bases from V and 12 from J; bases not matched to a gene: 16. The CDR3 loop spans 13 amino acids. Germline V gene lookup returns CDR1 SQVTM and CDR2 ANQGSEA. CDR3 in DNA: TGCAGCACCGACAGGGTCGTAGGCTTGGGGCAGTTCTTC. It encodes CSTDRVVGLGQFF.

The genes are TRBV6-5 and TRBJ1-5; D unclear. This CDR3 contains 14 residues. Germline V gene lookup returns CDR1 MNHEY and CDR2 SVGAGI. V lost 6 bases and J 3 bases, leaving 12 bases between the germline ends. The CDR3 spells CASRIRASNQPQHF. Written as DNA, the CDR3 is TGTGCCAGCAGGATCCGGGCCTCCAATCAGCCCCAGCATTTT.

This chain links TRBV7-6 with TRBJ2-3; 7 positions match TRBD1. V gave up 5 bases and J gave up 0 bases; unmatched junction bases: 8. CDR3 length equals 16 residues. Germline V gene data show CDR1 as SGHVS and CDR2 as FNYEAQ. CDR3 protein: CASSPGTAVSTDTQYF. Here the CDR3 DNA reads TGTGCCAGCAGCCCGGGGACAGCCGTTAGCACAGATACGCAGTATTTT.

V usage is TRBV5-1 and J usage is TRBJ1-2; 7 bases match TRBD1. The germline CDR1 and CDR2 sequences are SGHRS and YFSETQ. The CDR3 length is 14 residues. V was clipped by 4 bases and J by 5 bases; unmatched bases: 8. The CDR3, as DNA: TGCGCCAGCAGCCCCGGACAGGAAGGGTATGGCTACACCTTC. Its translation is CASSPGQEGYGYTF.

V is TRBV2 and J is TRBJ2-3; D gene unclear. Germline V gene lookup returns CDR1 SNHLY and CDR2 FYNNEI. This CDR3 is 12 amino acids long. The germline V and J ends were trimmed by 1 base and 4 bases, with 3 bases remaining between them. CDR3: CASSEVADTQYF. For the CDR3, the DNA is TGTGCCAGCAGTGAAGTCGCAGATACGCAGTATTTT.

The chain combines TRBV9 with TRBJ2-5; TRBD1 agrees at 10 bases. J gave up 5 bases and V 4 bases, and 8 bases lay outside the gene matches. The CDR3 is 15 amino acids. Per the germline V gene, CDR1 is SGDLS and CDR2 is YYNGEE. CDR3 bases: TGTGCCAGCAGCCCCCCGACAGGGGGCGGGGAGACCCAGTACTTC. Its protein product is CASSPPTGGGETQYF. Together with reference TRBV9 and TRBJ2-5, the CDR3 gives the full variable domain: DSGVTQTPKHLITATGQRVTLRCSPRSGDLSVYWYQQSLDQGLQFLIQYYNGEERAKGNILERFSAQQFPDLHSELNLSSLELGDSALYFCASSPPTGGGETQYFGPGTRLLVL.

This chain links TRBV7-6 with TRBJ2-1, with 9 bases lining up with TRBD2. Germline V lookup: CDR1 SGHVS, CDR2 FNYEAQ. With 5 bases clipped from V and 1 base from J, the junction kept 9 bases outside the gene matches. The CDR3 is 17 residues long. The CDR3 DNA reads as TGTGCCAGCAGCCCGGGACTAGCTGGGGCGTCCTACAATGAGCAGTTCTTC. Protein sequence: CASSPGLAGASYNEQFF.

V usage is TRBV21-1 and J usage is TRBJ2-2; TRBD1, the D gene given by the table, was not confirmed from the DNA. TRBV21-1 is deemed a pseudogene. There are 17 residues in the CDR3. CDR3 sequence: CASSKEVLGQGDGELFF. CDR3 in DNA: TGTGCCAGCAGCAAAGAGGTTTTGGGACAGGGGGACGGGGAGCTGTTTTTT.

The CDR3 DNA reads TGTGCCAGCTCAATTTCAGGGACAGGGGACTACGAGCAGTACTTC. Its protein product is CASSISGTGDYEQYF. V usage is TRBV18 and J usage is TRBJ2-7, with 10 bases aligning to TRBD1. The CDR3 spans 15 residues. The V and J ends lost 5 bases and 3 bases, in that order; junction bases with no gene match: 7. CDR1 and CDR2 (germline): KGHSH, LQKENI.

The V gene is TRBV15, the J gene TRBJ1-6; no clear D gene. The V end lost 0 bases, the J end lost 8 bases, and 5 bases lay between the germline ends. CDR1 LNHNV and CDR2 YYDKDF come from the germline V gene (reference sequence). This CDR3 is 13 amino acids long. The DNA of the CDR3 is TGTGCCACCAGCAGAGATTTTGATTCACCCCTCCACTTT. Its translation: CATSRDFDSPLHF.

The J gene is TRBJ2-1, the V gene TRBV27; D is uncertain. Germline V gene sequence: CDR1 MNHEY, CDR2 SMNVEV (reference sequence). V gave up 5 bases and J gave up 8 bases, with 13 bases separating them. The CDR3 sequence is 13 residues long. CDR3 amino acids: CASSAPTSYEQFF. The CDR3 DNA follows: TGTGCCAGCAGTGCCCCAACTTCCTATGAGCAGTTCTTC.

This rearrangement joins TRBV7-9 to TRBJ1-4, with D hard to call. The CDR3 covers 15 residues. CDR1 and CDR2 from the germline V gene are SEHNR and FQNEAQ (reference sequence). V gave up 4 bases and J gave up 0 bases, with 9 bases separating them. The CDR3, as DNA: TGTGCCAGCAGCTACCCCAGAACAACTAATGAAAAACTGTTTTTT. It translates to CASSYPRTTNEKLFF.

V and J are TRBV27 and TRBJ1-4; 8 bases align to TRBD1. V shed 6 bases, J shed 6 bases, and the junction held 3 bases outside the gene matches. Germline lookup yields CDR1 MNHEY and CDR2 SMNVEV (reference sequence). The CDR3 sequence is 13 residues long. CDR3 amino acids: CASRTGAHEKLFF. In nucleotides, the CDR3 is TGTGCCAGCAGGACAGGGGCCCATGAAAAACTGTTTTTT.

This clone is labeled large. The rearrangement uses TRBV5-6 and TRBJ2-7, with D unresolved. Germline loops: CDR1 SGHDT, CDR2 YYEEEE. This CDR3 has 12 residues. V was trimmed by 6 bases and J by 3 bases, leaving 10 bases between them. This CDR3 reads CASNRAHYEQYF. The CDR3 DNA reads TGTGCCAGCAACCGGGCACACTACGAGCAGTACTTC. The entire variable domain, with the rest obtained from reference TRBV5-6 and TRBJ2-7, is as follows: DAGVTQSPTHLIKTRGQQVTLRCSPKSGHDTVSWYQQALGQGPQFIFQYYEEEERQRGNFPDRFSGHQFPNYSSELNVNALLLGDSALYLCASNRAHYEQYFGPGTRLTVT.

V gene TRBV19 combines with J gene TRBJ1-2, with D perhaps matching TRBD1 (5 bases). V lost 3 bases and J lost 6, with 11 bases in between. CDR3 length: 13 residues. The germline gives CDR1 LNHDA, CDR2 SQIVND (reference sequence). In DNA form, the CDR3 reads TGTGCCAGTAGTATTCGAGGGGTGGATGGCTACACCTTC. Translation gives CASSIRGVDGYTF.

The chain combines TRBV5-6 with TRBJ1-2, with 7 nucleotides matching TRBD1. The junction had 8 bases not matched to a gene; V was cut back by 4 bases and J by 8 bases. The CDR3 is 13 residues long. CDR1 is SGHDT, CDR2 YYEEEE, per germline. CDR3 in DNA: TGTGCCAGCAGCCGCCGGACAGGAGGGGGCTACACCTTC. Translated, it gives CASSRRTGGGYTF.

This chain joins TRBV13 and TRBJ2-4; 7 bases agree with TRBD1. V shed 5 bases and J 0 bases; nucleotides not matched to a gene: 10. This CDR3 is 17 amino acids long. The germline CDR1 and CDR2 sequences are PRHDT and FYEKMQ (reference sequence). The CDR3 nucleotides read TGTGCCAGCAGCATAATCCGACAGGGCAGAGCCAAAAACATTCAGTACTTC. It encodes CASSIIRQGRAKNIQYF.

This rearrangement joins TRBV28 to TRBJ1-4; unclear D gene. The CDR3 runs 14 residues. The ends were cut back, 2 bases at V and 5 bases at J, with 9 bases in the middle. Germline CDR1 and CDR2: MDHEN and SYDVKM. The DNA of the CDR3 is TGTGCCAGCAGTTTACGGCAGCCCAATGAAAAACTGTTTTTT. This codes for CASSLRQPNEKLFF.

This rearrangement joins TRBV5-8 to TRBJ2-7; D may correspond to TRBD1 or TRBD2 (6 bases each). The CDR3 covers 14 residues. Trimming took 4 bases from V and 5 from J, leaving 16 bases between them. Germline V gene lookup returns CDR1 SGHTS and CDR2 YDEGEE. Written as DNA, the CDR3 is TGTGCCAGCAGCCGCGTGGGGGGCGGCCACGAGCAGTACTTC. This encodes CASSRVGGGHEQYF.

The chain joins TRBV9 to TRBJ2-3, with 7 bases identical to TRBD2. V shed 3 bases, J shed 2 bases, and the junction held 6 bases outside the gene matches. The V gene's germline CDR1 is SGDLS and CDR2 YYNGEE. The CDR3 runs to 15 residues. The CDR3 sequence: CASSAGGTSTDTQYF. The CDR3 DNA sequence: TGTGCCAGCAGCGCCGGGGGGACTTCCACAGATACGCAGTATTTT. Together with reference TRBV9 and TRBJ2-3, the CDR3 gives the full variable domain: DSGVTQTPKHLITATGQRVTLRCSPRSGDLSVYWYQQSLDQGLQFLIQYYNGEERAKGNILERFSAQQFPDLHSELNLSSLELGDSALYFCASSAGGTSTDTQYFGPGTRLTVL.

The rearrangement uses TRBV28 and TRBJ1-2; possible D gene TRBD1, 6 bases. Trimming took 1 base from V and 2 from J, leaving 11 bases between them. From germline, CDR1 is MDHEN and CDR2 SYDVKM. The CDR3 extends over 15 amino acids. For the CDR3, the DNA is TGTGCCAGCAGTTTATTTTCCCAGGGGAACTATGGCTACACCTTC. It translates to CASSLFSQGNYGYTF.